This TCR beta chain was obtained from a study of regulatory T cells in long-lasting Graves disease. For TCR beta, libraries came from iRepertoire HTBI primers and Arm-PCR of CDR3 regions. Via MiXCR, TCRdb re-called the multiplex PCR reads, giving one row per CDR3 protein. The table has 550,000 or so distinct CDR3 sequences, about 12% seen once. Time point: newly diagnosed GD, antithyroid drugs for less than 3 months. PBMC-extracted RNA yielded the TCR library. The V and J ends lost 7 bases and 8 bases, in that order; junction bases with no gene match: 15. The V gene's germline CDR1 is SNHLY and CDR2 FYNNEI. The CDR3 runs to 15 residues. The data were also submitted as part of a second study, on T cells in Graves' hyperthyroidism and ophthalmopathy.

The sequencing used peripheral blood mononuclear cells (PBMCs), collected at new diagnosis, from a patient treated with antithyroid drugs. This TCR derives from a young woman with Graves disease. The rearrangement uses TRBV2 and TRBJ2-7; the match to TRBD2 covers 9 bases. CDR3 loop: CASMLASGKGSKQYF. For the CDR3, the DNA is TGTGCCAGCATGCTCGCTAGCGGGAAGGGATCGAAGCAGTACTTC.